A selection of T cell receptor beta chains follows, all from one sample in a study of breast tumors, draining lymph nodes, adjacent tissues. TCRdb reprocessed the multiplex PCR reads with MiXCR, giving one entry per CDR3 protein. The table shows around 300,000 distinct CDR3 sequences, with around 30% occurring only once. What was sequenced was axillary lymph node tissue. The receptors stem from a female donor with breast cancer. Some clones in this sample may be carry-over from other donors' samples. Both conserved end residues are part of each CDR3. A D gene is named only where the DNA matches it firmly. Where a row states a size, it is once, few, many or the class of an expanded clone; other rows omit it.

TRBJ2-2,.,.,TRBV18,CASSPASTGELFF,TGTGCCAGCTCACCAGCCTCCACCGGGGAGCTGTTTTTT
TRBJ2-1,many,TRBD1,TRBV20-1,CSAEGQGYEQFF,TGCAGTGCTGAGGGACAGGGGTATGAGCAGTTCTTC
TRBJ2-1,many,TRBD2,TRBV6-4,CASSATGTSGRALGEQFF,TGTGCCAGCAGTGCAACCGGCACTAGCGGGAGGGCCCTCGGTGAGCAGTTCTTC
TRBJ2-1,many,TRBD2,TRBV11-2,CASSLAGLADNEQFF,TGTGCCAGCAGCTTAGCCGGACTAGCGGACAATGAGCAGTTCTTC
TRBJ2-4,.,TRBD2,TRBV20-1,CSAGLAGIQSF,TGCAGTGCCGGACTAGCCGGCATTCAGTCCTTC
TRBJ2-7,many,.,TRBV5-5,CASKSRASRAYEQYF,TGTGCCAGCAAGTCAAGGGCATCCAGGGCCTACGAGCAGTACTTC
TRBJ1-1,.,.,TRBV10-3,CASSYWKGWTEAFF,TGTGCCAGCAGTTACTGGAAGGGGTGGACTGAAGCTTTCTTT
TRBJ1-4,many,.,TRBV7-2,CASSFMENRLFF,TGTGCCAGCAGCTTTATGGAAAACCGTCTGTTTTTT
TRBJ1-2,many,TRBD1,TRBV11-2,CASSLGQGAYTF,TGTGCCAGCAGCTTAGGGCAGGGGGCCTACACCTTC
TRBJ1-3,many,.,TRBV11-2,CASSPGDKSNTIYF,TGTGCCAGCAGCCCAGGCGACAAATCAAACACCATATATTTT
TRBJ1-6,many,.,TRBV18,CASSPRPYNSPLHF,TGTGCCAGCTCACCAAGGCCATACAATTCACCCCTCCACTTT
TRBJ2-3,many,.,TRBV14,CASSQFTWYTSTDTQYF,TGTGCCAGCAGCCAATTTACGTGGTACACTAGCACAGATACGCAGTATTTT
TRBJ2-1,.,TRBD2,TRBV4-1,CASSPGTSETNEQFF,TGCGCCAGCAGCCCTGGGACTAGCGAAACCAATGAGCAGTTCTTC
TRBJ2-5,many,TRBD2,TRBV11-3,CASSLDTRTSGWAETQYF,TGTGCCAGCAGCTTAGATACCAGGACTAGCGGGTGGGCGGAGACCCAGTACTTC
TRBJ1-6,.,TRBD1,TRBV10-3,CAISKTGDSPLHF,TGTGCCATCAGCAAAACAGGGGATTCACCCCTCCACTTT
TRBJ2-3,many,TRBD2,TRBV9,CASSAYGLAGVGDTQYF,TGTGCCAGCAGCGCGTATGGACTAGCGGGAGTGGGAGATACGCAGTATTTT
TRBJ2-7,few,TRBD1,TRBV5-4,CASSSSTGYGEQYF,TGTGCCAGCAGCTCCTCGACAGGGTACGGCGAGCAGTACTTC
TRBJ2-2,many,TRBD2,TRBV4-2,CASSQGAGGPAGELFF,TGTGCCAGCAGCCAAGGGGCGGGAGGGCCCGCCGGGGAGCTGTTTTTT
TRBJ2-7,many,.,TRBV4-3,CASSHKLSSYEQYF,TGCGCCAGCAGCCACAAGTTGAGTTCCTACGAGCAGTACTTC
TRBJ1-1,few,.,TRBV12-3/TRBV12-4,CASRPGQARIAFF,TGTGCCAGCAGACCAGGTCAGGCCCGTATTGCTTTCTTT
TRBJ1-2,few,TRBD1,TRBV6-6,CASSHSRGQGNLGYTF,TGTGCCAGCAGTCACTCGAGGGGGCAGGGTAATCTTGGCTACACCTTC
TRBJ2-7,many,.,TRBV7-6,CASSSLTGPYEQYF,TGTGCCAGCAGCTCACTGACAGGCCCCTACGAGCAGTACTTC
TRBJ1-2,many,TRBD1,TRBV5-5,CASSLADRSYGYTF,TGTGCCAGCAGCTTGGCGGACAGGAGCTATGGCTACACCTTC
TRBJ2-2,.,TRBD2,TRBV2,CASKARAGGPDTGELFF,TGTGCCAGCAAGGCGCGAGCGGGAGGACCTGACACCGGGGAGCTGTTTTTT
TRBJ2-5,.,TRBD2,TRBV15,CATSREIAGGWGQETQYF,TGTGCCACCAGCAGGGAGATAGCGGGAGGGTGGGGTCAAGAGACCCAGTACTTC
TRBJ2-3,many,TRBD2,TRBV19,CASSIGSSGGLDTQYF,TGTGCCAGTAGTATAGGTTCTAGCGGAGGCCTAGATACGCAGTATTTT
TRBJ2-2,.,.,TRBV10-3,CAIRGELFF,TGTGCCATAAGGGGGGAGCTGTTTTTT
TRBJ1-1,few,.,TRBV10-2,CASSEFRGNTEAFF,TGCGCCAGCAGTGAGTTCAGGGGGAACACTGAAGCTTTCTTT
TRBJ2-3,many,.,TRBV12-3/TRBV12-4,CASSLTTGSSPTQYF,TGTGCCAGCAGTCTAACGACCGGGTCGTCACCTACGCAGTATTTT
TRBJ2-7,many,TRBD2,TRBV30,CAWSEGLAGASEQYF,TGTGCCTGGAGTGAAGGACTAGCGGGAGCGAGCGAGCAGTACTTC
TRBJ2-4,many,TRBD1,TRBV15,CATSKGQGKNIQYF,TGTGCCACCAGTAAAGGACAGGGAAAAAACATTCAGTACTTC
TRBJ2-3,many,TRBD2,TRBV2,CASSGSGTSTDTQYF,TGTGCCAGCAGTGGGAGCGGGACTAGCACAGATACGCAGTATTTT
TRBJ1-3,few,.,TRBV2,CASNAQVTSGNAIYF,TGTGCCAGCAATGCACAGGTTACGTCTGGAAACGCCATATATTTT
TRBJ1-3,.,.,TRBV6-4,CASSTIYF,TGTGCCAGCAGCACCATATATTTT
TRBJ2-2,many,.,TRBV5-1,CASSVLETNTGELFF,TGCGCCAGCAGCGTCCTCGAGACGAACACCGGGGAGCTGTTTTTT
TRBJ2-3,many,TRBD1,TRBV20-1,CSATGTGGADTQYF,TGCAGTGCTACCGGGACAGGGGGCGCAGATACGCAGTATTTT
TRBJ2-5,.,.,TRBV7-2,CASSLRLTGAFKETQYF,TGTGCCAGCAGCCTCAGATTGACAGGCGCATTTAAAGAGACCCAGTACTTC
TRBJ2-3,many,TRBD2,TRBV7-2,CASSLILLAGADTQYF,TGTGCCAGCAGCTTAATTCTACTAGCGGGAGCAGATACGCAGTATTTT
TRBJ1-2,many,.,TRBV20-1,CSASISNYGYTF,TGCAGTGCTAGCATTTCGAACTATGGCTACACCTTC
TRBJ2-1,many,.,TRBV10-1,CASSESRGYQNYNEQFF,TGCGCCAGCAGTGAGTCGAGGGGCTACCAAAACTACAATGAGCAGTTCTTC
TRBJ2-2,.,.,TRBV6-1,CASSEVQGMAGELFF,TGTGCCAGCAGTGAAGTCCAGGGGATGGCCGGGGAGCTGTTTTTT
TRBJ1-1,.,.,TRBV19,CASSLQRDTAAFF,TGTGCCAGTAGTCTCCAGAGGGATACTGCAGCTTTCTTT
TRBJ1-5,.,TRBD1,TRBV20-1,CSAFTGTGKFNQPQHF,TGCAGTGCTTTCACCGGGACAGGGAAGTTCAATCAGCCCCAGCATTTT
TRBJ2-2,many,TRBD1,TRBV10-3,CAITGGTGELFF,TGTGCCATTACAGGGGGGACCGGGGAGCTGTTTTTT
TRBJ2-3,.,.,TRBV18,CASSPMRGTDTQYF,TGTGCCAGCTCACCCATGCGGGGCACAGATACGCAGTATTTT
TRBJ1-3,many,TRBD1,TRBV7-9,CASSLTGSYSGNTIYF,TGTGCCAGCAGCTTGACAGGGTCCTACTCTGGAAACACCATATATTTT
TRBJ1-2,.,TRBD1,TRBV28,CASSSGGLGEYGYTF,TGTGCCAGCAGTTCAGGGGGACTTGGGGAATATGGCTACACCTTC
TRBJ2-1,many,TRBD2,TRBV5-4,CASSLRGEADNEQFF,TGTGCCAGCAGCTTGCGGGGGGAGGCGGACAATGAGCAGTTCTTC
TRBJ2-5,few,.,TRBV3-1,CASSPSGLKETQYF,TGTGCCAGCAGCCCATCGGGACTCAAAGAGACCCAGTACTTC
TRBJ2-2,.,TRBD1,TRBV28,CASSARTGGRGNTGELFF,TGTGCCAGCAGTGCCCGGACAGGGGGCCGCGGGAACACCGGGGAGCTGTTTTTT
TRBJ2-1,.,.,TRBV7-6,CASSSGSNEQRF,TGTGCCAGCAGCTCAGGTAGCAATGAGCAGCGCTTC
TRBJ2-5,many,.,TRBV12-3/TRBV12-4,CASSHSPGAGETQYF,TGTGCCAGCAGCCACTCCCCAGGGGCCGGGGAGACCCAGTACTTC
TRBJ1-4,many,.,TRBV19,CASSKGVGEKLFF,TGTGCCAGTAGTAAGGGGGTTGGGGAAAAACTGTTTTTT
TRBJ2-7,few,TRBD1,TRBV20-1,CSARDMGQSTPQYF,TGCAGTGCTAGAGATATGGGACAGTCGACCCCCCAGTACTTC
TRBJ2-1,many,.,TRBV29-1,CSGRSGPYNEQFF,TGCAGCGGGCGGTCGGGGCCCTACAATGAGCAGTTCTTC
TRBJ2-1,.,.,TRBV5-5,CASSWSLALDNEKFF,TGTGCCAGCAGTTGGAGCTTGGCCCTCGACAATGAGAAGTTCTTC
TRBJ2-1,.,.,TRBV7-8,CATSSQKRDEQFF,TGTGCCACCAGCTCTCAAAAGAGAGATGAGCAGTTCTTC
TRBJ2-5,many,TRBD2,TRBV20-1,CRGERVGLAVAGETQYF,TGCAGGGGCGAACGGGTCGGACTAGCGGTCGCCGGGGAGACCCAGTACTTC
TRBJ1-5,many,.,TRBV6-1,CASSVSSSYSNQPQHF,TGTGCCAGCAGTGTGAGTAGCTCCTATAGCAATCAGCCCCAGCATTTT
TRBJ2-1,.,.,TRBV30,CAWNLLTNEQFF,TGTGCCTGGAATTTACTTACCAATGAGCAGTTCTTC